The 15 T cell receptor beta chains below come from one sample, sequenced in a study of cytomegalovirus exposure and HLA in healthy donors. 13 Jbeta primers and 60 Vbeta primers were used for the PCR. This table comes from immunoSEQ multiplex PCR, and its TCRdb copy is limited to in-frame clones, with some not included. The sample records 90,000 to 150,000 clones, approximately 80% being singletons. Specimen: PBMCs. Source of these receptors: a woman between 18 and 29 years old in good health and CMV-seronegative.

The gene calls are TRBV5-4 and TRBJ2-2; possibly TRBD1 for D (6 bases). Trimming took off 0 bases at V and 8 bases at J, with 14 bases between the two ends. Germline V gene lookup returns CDR1 SGHNT and CDR2 YYREEE (reference sequence). The CDR3 has 15 amino acids. The chain's CDR3 is CASSLDGGFIGELFF. The CDR3, as DNA: TGTGCCAGCAGCTTGGATGGGGGCTTTATAGGGGAGCTGTTTTTT.

The chain employs TRBV2 and TRBJ1-6; no reliable D call. The CDR3 totals 15 residues. V gave up 1 base and J gave up 10 bases, with 14 bases separating them. The germline CDR1 and CDR2 sequences are SNHLY and FYNNEI. The CDR3 sequence is CASSEGGVSRSPLHF. In DNA, the CDR3 is TGTGCCAGCAGTGAAGGGGGAGTATCGAGGTCACCCCTCCACTTT.

The rearrangement uses TRBV20-1 and TRBJ2-1, with 9 bases identical to TRBD2. In germline, CDR1 is DFQATT, CDR2 SNEGSKA (reference sequence). V dropped 3 bases and J dropped 14; count of bases not matched to a gene: 5. CDR3 length equals 11 residues. The CDR3 loop reads CSASDRLAEFF. CDR3 nucleotide sequence: TGCAGTGCTAGTGACCGACTAGCGGAGTTCTTC.

The chain carries TRBV7-9 and TRBJ1-1, with 7 bases lining up with TRBD1. This CDR3 spans 16 amino acids. CDR1 and CDR2 from the germline V gene are SEHNR and FQNEAQ (reference sequence). V shed 3 bases and J 1 base; nucleotides not matched to a gene: 8. The CDR3 DNA reads as TGTGCCAGCAGCTTTAGTCTGGGACAGAAGAACACTGAAGCTTTCTTT. It translates to CASSFSLGQKNTEAFF.

This chain joins TRBV7-9 and TRBJ2-3, with 15 bases matching TRBD2. This CDR3 has 18 amino acids. Unmatched junction bases numbered 7, after V lost 2 bases and J lost 4 bases. Germline V gene sequence: CDR1 SEHNR, CDR2 FQNEAQ (reference sequence). Here the CDR3 reads CASSLPGLAGGSADTQYF. DNA of the CDR3: TGTGCCAGCAGCTTACCGGGACTAGCGGGGGGTTCGGCAGATACGCAGTATTTT.

V usage is TRBV5-5 and J usage is TRBJ2-7, with TRBD2 matching 9 bases. The CDR3 has 17 amino acids. Germline values: CDR1 SGHKS, CDR2 YYEKEE (reference sequence). The ends lost 0 bases at V and 1 base at J; junction bases unmatched: 8. The chain's CDR3 is CASSLALTSGASYEQYF. The CDR3 DNA sequence: TGTGCCAGCAGCTTGGCCCTGACTAGCGGAGCTTCCTACGAGCAGTACTTC. Combining the CDR3 with reference TRBV5-5 and TRBJ2-7 gives the whole variable domain DAGVTQSPTHLIKTRGQQVTLRCSPISGHKSVSWYQQVLGQGPQFIFQYYEKEERGRGNFPDRFSARQFPNYSSELNVNALLLGDSALYLCASSLALTSGASYEQYFGPGTRLTVT.

Here the CDR3 DNA reads TGTGCCAGCAGCCGTACTACTCTCGGACAAGACACCGGGGAGCTGTTTTTT. Translating it yields CASSRTTLGQDTGELFF. The chain employs TRBV11-3 and TRBJ2-2, with D perhaps TRBD1 (5 bases). Trimming shortened V by 5 bases and J by 3 bases, and 19 bases separated the two germline ends. The CDR3 spans 17 residues. Germline CDR1 is SGHNT and CDR2 is YENEEA. Full variable domain (outside the CDR3, taken from reference TRBV11-3 and TRBJ2-2): EAGVVQSPRYKIIEKKQPVAFWCNPISGHNTLYWYLQNLGQGPELLIRYENEEAVDDSQLPKDRFSAERLKGVDSTLKIQPAELGDSAVYLCASSRTTLGQDTGELFFGEGSRLTVL.

The V gene is TRBV11-2, the J gene TRBJ2-5; a weak D match, TRBD1 (5 bases). This CDR3 spans 15 amino acids. V lost 0 bases and J 5 bases, leaving 13 bases between the germline ends. The germline V gene encodes CDR1 SGHAT and CDR2 FQNNGV. DNA for the CDR3: TGTGCCAGCAGCTTAGAACGGCAGGGTGGGGAGACCCAGTACTTC. Translating gives CASSLERQGGETQYF.

This sequence joins TRBV11-2 and TRBJ1-2; TRBD1 aligns across 9 bases. After removal of 4 bases from V and 7 bases from J, the junction contained 7 bases not matched to a gene. The length of the CDR3 is 14 residues. Germline-derived CDR1 and CDR2 are SGHAT and FQNNGV. CDR3 loop: CASSSDRGKGGYTF. As DNA, the CDR3 is TGTGCCAGCAGCTCCGACAGGGGGAAGGGTGGCTACACCTTC.

This rearrangement joins TRBV27 to TRBJ1-6; TRBD1 aligns across 9 bases. The CDR3 is made up of 15 amino acids. Germline-derived CDR1 and CDR2 are MNHEY and SMNVEV (reference sequence). V gave up 3 bases and J gave up 9 bases; unmatched junction bases: 6. In nucleotides, the CDR3 is TGTGCCAGCAGTTTCTCCCCGGGACAGGGTTCACCCCTCCACTTT. As protein: CASSFSPGQGSPLHF.

The genes are TRBV7-6 and TRBJ2-1; 9 positions agree with TRBD2. V trimming: 0 bases; J trimming: 6 bases; junction bases outside the gene matches: 15. This CDR3 has 19 residues. From germline, CDR1 is SGHVS and CDR2 FNYEAQ. CDR3 nucleotides: TGTGCCAGCAGCTTAGCAATAGTAGGGACTAGCCTGCAATCCAATGAGCAGTTCTTC. Its translation: CASSLAIVGTSLQSNEQFF.

The chain is built from TRBV11-2 and TRBJ1-1; D is possibly TRBD1 (6 bases). The V and J ends lost 5 bases and 5 bases respectively, with 15 bases between them. The CDR3 contains 14 residues. Looked up from germline, CDR1 is SGHAT and CDR2 is FQNNGV. As DNA, the CDR3 is TGTGCCAGCAGCACAAACAGGGCGCGGACTGAAGCTTTCTTT. The encoded protein is CASSTNRARTEAFF.

This clone showed up just a few times. CDR3 nucleotides: TGTGCCAGCAGCCATCGCGCCGGGACAGGGAACGGCTACACCTTC. It yields the protein CASSHRAGTGNGYTF. The chain combines TRBV7-6 with TRBJ1-2, with 9 bases fitting TRBD1. The CDR3 has 15 residues. The V segment lost 5 bases and the J segment 8 bases; nucleotides outside the gene matches: 12. Germline CDR1 is SGHVS and CDR2 is FNYEAQ.

The chain has TRBV19 and TRBJ1-2; TRBD1 might be the D (6 bases). The CDR3 covers 14 residues. CDR1 LNHDA and CDR2 SQIVND come from the germline V gene (reference sequence). V gave up 5 bases and J gave up 1 base, with 11 bases separating them. CDR3 sequence reads: CASSFQGINYGYTF. CDR3 in DNA: TGTGCCAGTAGTTTTCAGGGGATTAACTATGGCTACACCTTC.

The chain employs TRBV5-4 and TRBJ2-7; 15 bases match TRBD2. CDR3 length: 17 amino acids. V was clipped by 4 bases and J by 7 bases; unmatched bases: 12. The germline V gene encodes CDR1 SGHNT and CDR2 YYREEE (reference sequence). The CDR3 coding sequence is TGTGCCAGCAGCCCGGGACTAGCGGGAGGCCCGGGGGGGGAGCAGTACTTC. Encoded protein: CASSPGLAGGPGGEQYF.